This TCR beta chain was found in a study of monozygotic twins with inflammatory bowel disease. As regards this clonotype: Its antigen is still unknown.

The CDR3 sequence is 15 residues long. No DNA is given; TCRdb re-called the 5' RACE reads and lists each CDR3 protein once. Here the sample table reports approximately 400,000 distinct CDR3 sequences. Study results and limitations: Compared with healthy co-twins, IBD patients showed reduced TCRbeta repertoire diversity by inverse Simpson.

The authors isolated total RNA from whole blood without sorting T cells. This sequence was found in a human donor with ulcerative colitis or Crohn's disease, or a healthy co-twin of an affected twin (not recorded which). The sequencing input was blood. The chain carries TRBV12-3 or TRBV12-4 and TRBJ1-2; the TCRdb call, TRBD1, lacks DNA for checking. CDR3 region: CASSPTGATNYGYTF.